Included here is one T cell receptor (beta chain) sequence, with context. Its target antigen remains unknown. There are no base qualities to consult, and no much larger clone falls within one base. The sample comes from a study of OX40 agonist ivuxolimab in advanced cancers. General notes on the study: Ivuxolimab was an agonistic, fully human IgG2 monoclonal antibody directed against OX40 (CD134), a costimulatory receptor. In the dose-escalation cohort, roughly 80% of patients were male, and the mean age was approximately 60 years, with a range of roughly 20 to 79. Patients were allowed to have had prior anti-PD-1, anti-PD-L1 or anti-CTLA-4 therapy, and 30% to 50% of the dose-escalation patients had previously received checkpoint inhibitors. Intravenous ivuxolimab was administered to patients every 2 weeks at six dose levels: 0.01, 0.1, 0.3, 1.5, 3 and 10 mg/kg. Among the approximately 54 dose-escalation patients, approximately 20 had hepatocellular carcinoma, roughly 15 melanoma, 9 renal cell carcinoma and 9 head and neck cancer. The paper covers the monotherapy dose-escalation part of the phase I ivuxolimab trial, which included N = 52 patients. Partial responses occurred in three dose-escalation patients: two with cutaneous melanoma and one with hepatocellular carcinoma. Peripheral TCRbeta sequencing aimed to test whether ivuxolimab altered TCR sequence diversity and caused clonal T-cell expansion.

Patients with a history of autoimmune disease or receiving systemic immunosuppression were excluded from the trial. Peripheral blood for TCR sequencing was collected from all dose cohorts at baseline, on cycle 4 day 1, and on cycle 7 day 1. The samples were taken from a phase I, first-in-human, multicenter, open-label dose-escalation trial of ivuxolimab. Adults with locally advanced or metastatic head and neck squamous cell, hepatocellular, melanoma or renal cell carcinoma were enrolled in the trial. Before TCR sequencing, CD4+ and CD8+ T cells were separately sorted from peripheral blood. CDR1 and CDR2 were assigned from the germline V gene as SGHTA and FQGNSA. Trimming accounts for 2 bases at V and 2 bases at J, while the number of junction bases matched to no gene is 3. The CDR3 spans 14 residues, from the cysteine through the phenylalanine. Only CDR3 DNA is held: 42 bases, read in frame from base 1.

On the study overall, not on this receptor specifically: In the 0.1-3.0 mg/kg groups, partial responders were among the patients with the lowest normalized peripheral clonal expansion, particularly in CD8+ T cells. Low levels of normalized T-cell clonal expansion were also shown by some nonresponding patients. Antigen specificity was not determined for the clonally expanded peripheral T cells. After ivuxolimab, expanded clones were on average more numerous among CD8+ T cells than among CD4+ T cells. At doses of 0.1 to 3.0 mg/kg, clonal expansion of both CD4+ and CD8+ T cells in blood was seen between baseline and week 6.

For sequencing of the TCRbeta CDR3 region, genomic DNA was extracted from the sorted cells. TCRbeta CDR3 regions were sequenced using the immunoSEQ Assay. Imported from immuneACCESS, the table was reduced by TCRdb to in-frame sequences with V and J called. These copies leave out some clones; in studies compared against another copy, an unresolved V gene accounts for under half, and the cause of the remainder is not known. This sample gives around 130,000 clones in total; around 93% of them show up just once. The ten largest clonotypes hold roughly 0.15% of the sample. This receptor was identified in an adult with an advanced solid tumor such as melanoma, head and neck, liver or kidney cancer. Here the sequenced sample was CD4+ or CD8+ T cells sorted from blood, taken in a trial of the OX40 agonist ivuxolimab. The chain uses TRBV7-2 and TRBJ2-7; 7 bases in the junction line up with TRBD1. The DNA sequence reads TGTGCCAGCAGCTTAATGCAGGGGGCCTACGAGCAGTACTTC. The resulting protein is CASSLMQGAYEQYF.